The T cell receptor beta chain described here comes from a study of blood T cell repertoires in COVID-19 (TCRdb year 2020). Notes on the research overall: Collaborator samples came from the United States, Italy and Spain and covered acute and convalescent phases of COVID-19. The material from the prospective study consisted of cDNA or gDNA derived from T cells, B-cell-depleted T cells, or PBMCs. Deeply sampled blood TCRbeta repertoires from subjects exposed to, actively infected with, or recovered from COVID-19 were included in the dataset. A freely available public database, intended as a resource for researchers studying the immune response to SARS-CoV-2, is where the repertoires were released. Samples were obtained from the ongoing ImmuneRACE study (first 160 participants) and from 1,254 subjects provided by 6 global collaborators. Nearly every sample came with metadata listing a de-identified subject ID, COVID-19 status, age in years and sex. Where available, HLA class I and class II types were obtained from metadata supplied by the sample provider rather than from assay-based typing.

To note about this clone: This clone's antigen is unknown. Base quality data are lacking; no much larger clone is found one base away.

Collaborating institutions collected whole blood in K2EDTA tubes following their own protocols. Collaborator samples were shipped for TCRbeta analysis as frozen whole blood, isolated PBMCs, or DNA extracted from either sample type. Points the paper makes about the study in general: How much clinical and demographic metadata was included differed by source and by participant, and the metadata was provided uncurated.

TCRbeta CDR3 regions were amplified from genomic DNA using the immunoSEQ Assay, a bias-controlled multiplex PCR. From the authors' description of their analysis: The number of nucleated cells in each sample was estimated by amplification of reference gene primers within the assay. Sequence reads were collapsed and filtered to measure the absolute abundance of every unique TCRbeta CDR3 rearrangement. Productive Simpson clonality was computed per sample as the square root of Simpson's diversity index over productive rearrangements. The immuneACCESS repertoire file appears here via TCRdb, limited to in-frame rearrangements. These files lack a portion of the clones; in checked studies, under half of the deficit traces to unresolved V genes, and the cause of the others is not known. V and J calls and clone size are copied from that table; D and trimming were computed from the DNA. This sample is represented by roughly 190,000 clones; approximately 86% of them were singletons. The ten largest make up about 1% of the sample.

The source is a man aged 25 to 45 with acute or convalescent COVID-19. The sequencing input was peripheral blood.

The DNA reads TGTGCAAGTCGAACGGGTGCACACAGGATGAATGCTTTCTTT. It codes for CASRTGAHRMNAFF. Rearrangement joined TRBV12-2 to TRBJ1-1; the table names TRBD1, a call not compared with the DNA. TRBV12-2 is classified as a pseudogene. CDR3 length: 14 amino acids, cysteine to phenylalanine. Only the CDR3 portion is preserved as DNA: 42 bases, with reading frame beginning at the first base.